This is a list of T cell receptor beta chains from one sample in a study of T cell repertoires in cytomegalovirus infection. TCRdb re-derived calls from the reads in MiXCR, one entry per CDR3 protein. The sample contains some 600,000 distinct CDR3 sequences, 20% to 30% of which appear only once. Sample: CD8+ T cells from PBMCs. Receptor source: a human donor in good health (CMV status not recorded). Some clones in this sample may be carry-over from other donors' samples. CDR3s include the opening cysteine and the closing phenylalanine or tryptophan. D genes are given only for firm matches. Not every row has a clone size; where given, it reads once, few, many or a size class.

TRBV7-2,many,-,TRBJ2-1,CASSLVIPPYNEQFF,TGTGCCAGCAGCTTAGTGATTCCTCCCTACAATGAGCAGTTCTTC
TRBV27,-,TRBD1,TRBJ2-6,CASSIRTGYSSSGANVLTF,TGTGCCAGCAGTATAAGGACAGGATATTCAAGCTCTGGGGCCAACGTCCTGACTTTC
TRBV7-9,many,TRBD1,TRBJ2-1,CASSLYSDRGSNEQFF,TGTGCCAGCAGCTTATACTCCGACAGGGGAAGCAATGAGCAGTTCTTC
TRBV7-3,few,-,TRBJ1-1,CASSLGAQYTEAFF,TGTGCCAGCAGCTTAGGGGCACAGTACACTGAAGCTTTCTTT
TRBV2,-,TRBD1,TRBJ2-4,CASRKGTGENIQYF,TGTGCCAGCAGGAAGGGGACAGGGGAAAACATTCAGTACTTC
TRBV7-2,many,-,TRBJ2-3,CASSLEQLAEDSDTQYF,TGTGCCAGCAGCTTAGAGCAGCTAGCAGAAGATTCAGATACGCAGTATTTT
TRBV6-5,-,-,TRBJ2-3,CASSYSGSTTDTQYF,TGTGCCAGCAGTTACTCGGGCAGTACCACAGATACGCAGTATTTT
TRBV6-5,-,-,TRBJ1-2,CASSSHSGYRVRMFGYTF,TGTGCCAGCAGTTCCCACTCGGGCTACAGGGTCCGCATGTTTGGCTACACCTTC
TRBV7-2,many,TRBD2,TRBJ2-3,CASSLATSGSTQYF,TGTGCCAGCAGCTTAGCGACTAGCGGGAGTACGCAGTATTTT
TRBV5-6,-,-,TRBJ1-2,CASGLGGSYGYTF,TGTGCCAGCGGGCTGGGCGGCTCCTATGGCTACACCTTC